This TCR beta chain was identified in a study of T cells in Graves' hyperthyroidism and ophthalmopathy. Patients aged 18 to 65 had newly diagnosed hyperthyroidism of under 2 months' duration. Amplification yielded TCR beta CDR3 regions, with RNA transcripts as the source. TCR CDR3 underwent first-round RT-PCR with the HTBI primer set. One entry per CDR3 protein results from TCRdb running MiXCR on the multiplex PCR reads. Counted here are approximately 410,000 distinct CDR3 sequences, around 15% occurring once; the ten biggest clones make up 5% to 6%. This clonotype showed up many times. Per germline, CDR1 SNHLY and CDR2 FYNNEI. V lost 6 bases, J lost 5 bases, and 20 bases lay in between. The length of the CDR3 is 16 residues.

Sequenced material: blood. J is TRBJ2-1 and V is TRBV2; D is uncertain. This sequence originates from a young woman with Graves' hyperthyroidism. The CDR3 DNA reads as TGTGCCAGCAGCGTACTACGGGTGGCACAAAACAATGAGCAGTTCTTC. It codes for CASSVLRVAQNNEQFF.